What follows are 12 T cell receptor beta chains derived from one specimen sequenced in a study of CD8+CD57+ T cells in acquired aplastic anemia. TCR beta VDJ and CDR3 profiling used genomic DNA as template. In TCRdb, the reads were re-called with MiXCR into one record per CDR3 protein. The table includes about 420,000 distinct CDR3 sequences, 65% to 80% detected once. Sequencing was done on a sample of sorted CD4+, CD8+, or CD8+CD57+ T cells (not recorded which) from PBMCs. These receptors originate from a human donor in good health, serving as a control.

This clonotype was seen just once. This chain uses TRBV6-5 with TRBJ2-7, with 12 bases identical to TRBD2. Germline V CDR1 and CDR2: MNHEY, SVGAGI. CDR3 size: 17 residues. Germline trimming cut 6 bases from V and 0 bases from J; bases unmatched to any gene: 9. The CDR3 protein is CASSPRTSGGFSYEQYF. The CDR3 DNA is TGTGCCAGCAGCCCACGAACTAGCGGGGGGTTCTCCTACGAGCAGTACTTC.

Ten or more counts support this clonotype. V and J are TRBV5-8 and TRBJ1-6; TRBD1 matches 8 bases. Unmatched junction bases numbered 4, after V lost 2 bases and J lost 6 bases. The CDR3 has 15 amino acids. Germline CDR1 is SGHTS and CDR2 is YDEGEE. The CDR3 nucleotides read TGTGCCAGCAGCTTAGGACAGGGAAGTAATTCACCCCTCCACTTT. Protein: CASSLGQGSNSPLHF.

This clonotype was found a few times. The chain joins TRBV10-2 to TRBJ2-1; D possibly uses TRBD1 or TRBD2 (6 bases each). This CDR3 is built from 15 residues. The germline V gene has CDR1 WSHSY and CDR2 SAAADI. Between the trimmed V and J ends, which lost 6 bases and 6 bases, there was a span of 18 bases. CDR3 loop: CASRARAEGGNEQFF. DNA for the CDR3: TGCGCCAGCAGGGCCCGAGCGGAGGGGGGCAATGAGCAGTTCTTC.

This chain connects TRBV7-2 to TRBJ1-2; D gene unclear. Trimming removed 1 base at V and 12 bases at J, with 12 bases between. CDR1 SGHTA and CDR2 FQGNSA come from the germline V gene. This CDR3 comprises 12 residues. The CDR3 DNA reads as TGTGCCAGCAGCTTAGGAGCAGATGGAAACACCTTC. It is translated as CASSLGADGNTF.

This clonotype was observed a few times. The chain joins TRBV6-2 or TRBV6-3 to TRBJ2-5; possible D gene TRBD2, 5 bases. Germline-derived CDR1 and CDR2 are MNHEY and SVGEGT. Trimming left V 6 bases short and J 5 bases short, with 7 bases between. This CDR3 region has 11 residues. In DNA form, the CDR3 reads TGTGCCAGCAGGACGGGGGAGACCCAGTACTTC. It specifies CASRTGETQYF.

Notes on this clonotype: The germline gene is not matched at one end of the junction; a read error may be the cause. This sequence joins TRBV29-1 and TRBJ1-1, with 7 bases matching TRBD1. CDR3 length: 11 residues. Germline CDR1 and CDR2: SQVTM and ANQGSEA. In DNA form, the CDR3 reads TGCAGCGTACAGAAAGGGGAGGGGGCTTCTTTT. It codes for CSVQKGEGASF.

The rearrangement uses TRBV20-1 and TRBJ1-1; TRBD1 matches 7 bases. The V and J ends lost 1 base and 6 bases, in that order; junction bases with no gene match: 8. Germline V gives CDR1 DFQATT, CDR2 SNEGSKA (reference sequence). The length of the CDR3 is 14 residues. The CDR3 nucleotides are TGCAGTGCTAGAGGTAACAGGGGCGCAGCTGAAGCTTTCTTT. Translating it yields CSARGNRGAAEAFF.

CDR3 residues: CASSREPDYGYTF. The CDR3 bases are TGTGCCAGCTCGAGGGAGCCTGACTATGGCTACACCTTC. The gene calls are TRBV12-3 or TRBV12-4 and TRBJ1-2, with D unresolved. This CDR3 contains 13 residues. Trimming took off 8 bases at V and 3 bases at J, with 13 bases between the two ends.

The chain has TRBV5-8 and TRBJ1-5; no definite D call. CDR1 SGHTS and CDR2 YDEGEE come from the germline V gene. The CDR3 extends over 13 amino acids. Trimming pared 1 base from V and 5 bases from J, leaving 7 bases between. CDR3 loop: CASSLRNDQPQHF. Written as DNA, the CDR3 is TGTGCCAGCAGCTTGCGGAATGATCAGCCCCAGCATTTT. The whole variable domain, filled in from reference TRBV5-8 and TRBJ1-5, reads EAGVTQSPTHLIKTRGQQATLRCSPISGHTSVYWYQQALGLGLQFLLWYDEGEERNRGNFPPRFSGRQFPNYSSELNVNALELEDSALYLCASSLRNDQPQHFGDGTRLSIL.

The J gene is TRBJ2-1, the V gene TRBV5-1, with D maybe TRBD1 (5 bases). This CDR3 has 15 residues. CDR1 SGHRS and CDR2 YFSETQ come from the germline V gene. V shed 0 bases and J shed 6 bases, with 13 bases lying between them. The CDR3 loop reads CASSLAQVNTNEQFF. The DNA for the CDR3 is TGCGCCAGCAGCTTGGCACAGGTGAACACCAATGAGCAGTTCTTC.

This clonotype was counted only a few times. A clone one base away is much larger, so this may be a read error. The rearrangement links TRBV3-1 to TRBJ1-2; the D gene is possibly TRBD1 (6 bases). The germline V gene encodes CDR1 LGHDT and CDR2 YNNKEL (reference sequence). The CDR3 runs 14 residues. CDR3 bases: TGTGCCGGCAGTCCGTGGGGGCGGGAGTATGGCTACACCTTC. This encodes CAGSPWGREYGYTF. The whole variable domain, remainder taken from reference TRBV3-1 and TRBJ1-2, is DTAVSQTPKYLVTQMGNDKSIKCEQNLGHDTMYWYKQDSKKFLKIMFSYNNKELIINETVPNRFSPKSPDKAHLNLHINSLELGDSAVYFCAGSPWGREYGYTFGSGTRLTVV.

J is TRBJ1-4 and V is TRBV12-3 or TRBV12-4, with 9 positions matching TRBD1. The CDR3 sequence is 15 residues long. Trimming removed 3 bases from V and 4 bases from J; junction bases left unmatched: 3. CDR3 residues: CASSFGTGSNEKLFF. The CDR3 region has the DNA TGTGCCAGCAGTTTCGGGACAGGGAGTAATGAAAAACTGTTTTTT.